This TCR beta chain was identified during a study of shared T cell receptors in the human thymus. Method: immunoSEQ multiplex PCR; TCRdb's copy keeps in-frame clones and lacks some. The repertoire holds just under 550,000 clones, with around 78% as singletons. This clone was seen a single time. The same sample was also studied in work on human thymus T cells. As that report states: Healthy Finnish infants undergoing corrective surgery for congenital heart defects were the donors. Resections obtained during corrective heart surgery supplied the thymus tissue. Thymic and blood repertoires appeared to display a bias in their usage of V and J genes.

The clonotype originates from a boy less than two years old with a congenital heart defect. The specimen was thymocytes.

The DNA of the CDR3 is TGCGCCAGCAGCCAAGGGTTCACTAGCGGGGGGGTTAGGGCAGATACGCAGTATTTT. Translating it yields CASSQGFTSGGVRADTQYF. This chain joins TRBV4-3 and TRBJ2-3; 13 bases are shared with TRBD2. V lost 1 base and J lost 4; bases outside the gene matches: 11. From germline, CDR1 is LGHNA and CDR2 YSLEER. CDR3 size: 19 residues.